Below, 3 T cell receptor beta chains from the same sample are listed, as sequenced in a study of blood T cell repertoires in COVID-19. Assay: immunoSEQ multiplex PCR; the TCRdb copy retains only in-frame clones and omits some. The sample holds 210,000 or so clones, 80% to 90% seen once. The sample consisted of peripheral blood. The receptors shown here come from a woman aged 80 or older with active or convalescent COVID-19.

This clone has only one observation. The V call is TRBV6-5, the J call TRBJ2-1, with TRBD2 matching 12 bases. The CDR3 sequence is 15 residues long. The V gene end was trimmed by 2 bases and the J gene end by 8 bases; junction bases not matched to a gene: 4. CDR1 and CDR2 (germline): MNHEY, SVGAGI. CDR3 protein: CASSYGTSGRDEQFF. The CDR3, as DNA: TGTGCCAGCAGTTACGGGACTAGCGGGCGAGATGAGCAGTTCTTC.

The chain combines TRBV5-4 with TRBJ1-1; 11 nucleotides agree with TRBD1. Germline-derived CDR1 and CDR2 are SGHNT and YYREEE (reference sequence). This CDR3 is built from 15 residues. V shed 3 bases and J 7 bases; nucleotides not matched to a gene: 8. CDR3 DNA: TGTGCCAGCAGCTCTCGGACAGGGGGCATCGGTGAAGCTTTCTTT. Translation: CASSSRTGGIGEAFF. Together with reference TRBV5-4 and TRBJ1-1, the CDR3 gives the full variable domain: ETGVTQSPTHLIKTRGQQVTLRCSSQSGHNTVSWYQQALGQGPQFIFQYYREEENGRGNFPPRFSGLQFPNYSSELNVNALELDDSALYLCASSSRTGGIGEAFFGQGTRLTVV.

The chain is built from TRBV3-1 (or the pseudogene TRBV3-2) and TRBJ1-1; D unclear. Between the trimmed V and J ends, which lost 4 bases and 6 bases, there was a span of 12 bases. From germline, CDR1 is LGHDT and CDR2 YNNKEL (reference sequence). The CDR3 totals 13 residues. Here the CDR3 reads CASSPAGAPEAFF. CDR3 bases: TGTGCCAGCAGCCCTGCCGGAGCGCCTGAAGCTTTCTTT.